The sequence of this T cell receptor (beta chain) was determined in a study of T-cell memory formation after mild COVID-19. Findings of the study overall: Shrinking CD4+ clones resided mostly in CM and EM, and CD8+ ones in EMRA. Day 15 to 85 contracting clones showed balanced CD4/CD8; day 15 to 37 expanders favored CD4+. Still unconfirmed is whether the second-wave clones peaking on day 37 recognized SARS-CoV-2.

It was 5'RACE with constant-segment primers that produced the TCR alpha and TCR beta cDNA libraries, which carried sample barcodes and UMIs. Using its own MiXCR run on the 5' RACE reads, TCRdb lists one record per CDR3 protein. This sample has 430,000 or so distinct CDR3 sequences, with approximately 23% found just once. This CDR3 comprises 12 residues. Germline values: CDR1 SEHNR, CDR2 FQNEAQ (reference sequence). Trimming took 1 base from V and 8 from J, leaving 8 bases between them. Concerning this clonotype: Its target is unknown.

The source of this sequence is an adult woman who had mild COVID-19 (a few samples of this study predate the infection). Cell type and time point are not known. The V gene is TRBV7-9, the J gene TRBJ1-2; D uncertain. Input material: PBMCs or a T cell subset sorted from them (not recorded which). The CDR3 protein is CASSLDEGGYTF. The CDR3, as DNA: TGTGCCAGCAGCTTAGATGAAGGCGGCTACACCTTC.